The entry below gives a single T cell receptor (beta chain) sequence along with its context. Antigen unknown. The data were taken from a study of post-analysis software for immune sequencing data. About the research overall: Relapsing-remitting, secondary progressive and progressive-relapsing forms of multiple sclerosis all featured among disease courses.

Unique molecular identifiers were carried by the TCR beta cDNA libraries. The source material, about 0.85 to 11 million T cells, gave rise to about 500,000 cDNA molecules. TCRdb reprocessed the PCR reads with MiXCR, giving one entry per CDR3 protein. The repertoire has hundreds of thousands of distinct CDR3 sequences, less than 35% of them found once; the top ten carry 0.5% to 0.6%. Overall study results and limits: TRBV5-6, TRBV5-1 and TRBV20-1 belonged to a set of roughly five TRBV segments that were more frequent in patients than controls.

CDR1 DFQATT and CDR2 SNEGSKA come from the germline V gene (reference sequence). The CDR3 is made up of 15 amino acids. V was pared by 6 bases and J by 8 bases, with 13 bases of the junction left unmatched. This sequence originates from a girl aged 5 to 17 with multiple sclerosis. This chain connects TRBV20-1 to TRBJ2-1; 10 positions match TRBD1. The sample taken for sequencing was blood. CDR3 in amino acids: CSAQPGTGVKDEQFF. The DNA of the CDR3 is TGCAGTGCACAACCCGGGACAGGGGTTAAGGATGAGCAGTTCTTC.